This T cell receptor beta chain came from a study of HIV-infected patients and healthy controls. This clonotype is medium-sized within its sample. The antigen remains unidentified. Alpha and beta constant-region primers primed reverse transcription of approximately 0.55 ug RNA. Separate chain-specific third strand synthesis with multiplexing indices produced the alpha and beta libraries. All rearrangements within a chain used one primer pair; cDNA molecules carried barcodes. TCRdb ran MiXCR on the 5' RACE reads and lists one entry per CDR3 protein. The sample carries around 20,000 distinct CDR3 sequences, 9% to 10% recorded once. All unsorted peripheral T cells were captured because whole blood was used without fractionation. Study-wide findings and caveats: Healthy controls carried many MAIT alpha-chain CDR3s, while HIV+ repertoires had few. Healthy control repertoires had roughly threefold more distinct CDR3s than untreated HIV+ repertoires, and higher Shannon diversity. HIV-infected repertoires had significantly higher mean Gini indices than controls, possibly reflecting oligoclonality.

The germline V gene has CDR1 SGHAT and CDR2 FQNNGV. The germline V and J ends were trimmed by 0 bases and 2 bases, with 5 bases remaining between them. The CDR3 runs to 15 residues. The chain uses TRBV11-2 and TRBJ2-6; D gene ambiguous. The sequenced sample was blood. The clonotype comes from an adult in good health. The CDR3: CASSLEGTGANVLTF. CDR3 sequence (DNA): TGTGCCAGCAGCTTAGAAGGGACTGGGGCCAACGTCCTGACTTTC. The full variable domain, completed using reference TRBV11-2 and TRBJ2-6, is EAGVAQSPRYKIIEKRQSVAFWCNPISGHATLYWYQQILGQGPKLLIQFQNNGVVDDSQLPKDRFSAERLKGVDSTLKIQPAKLEDSAVYLCASSLEGTGANVLTFGAGSRLTVL.